This TCR beta chain was obtained from a study of T cell repertoires in ileal Crohn's disease. Study-level information: About half of patients got postoperative therapy: around ten thiopurines, some 19 anti-TNF.

Whole-study findings and limits: Clonality above 26.8% at surgery always came with endoscopic recurrence.

Included were adult ileal or ileocolonic Crohn's patients indicated for ileocolonic resection. In the case of this clone: No antigen is known for it.

Generated by immunoSEQ multiplex PCR, the TCRdb table keeps only in-frame clones and is missing some. The data contain roughly 15,000 clones, around four fifths of them seen just once; the ten biggest clones take up about 9.3%. Trimming left V 3 bases short and J 6 bases short, with 15 bases between. This CDR3 has 15 amino acids. This receptor was taken from an adult with Crohn's disease. The sequencing sample was made of ileal tissue. The V call is TRBV23-1, the J call TRBJ1-5, with D perhaps TRBD1 (5 bases). TRBV23-1 is an open reading frame, and its role is uncertain. In nucleotides, the CDR3 is TGCGCCAGCAGTCACGAGCGGGGGAGGGGTCAGCCCCAGCATTTT. Amino acid sequence: CASSHERGRGQPQHF.